Listed below are T cell receptor beta chains from one sample, sequenced in a study of shared clonotypes between healthy human individuals. TCRdb's table, derived via immunoSEQ multiplex PCR, lists solely in-frame clones and lacks some. The sample gives a few million clones, around nine tenths of which show up once; over 0.12% is in the top ten. The material sequenced was naive CD4+ T cells sorted from blood. Receptors were obtained from a man aged 18 to 29 in good health. CDR3s include the opening cysteine and the closing phenylalanine or tryptophan. The order of the fields is D gene, J gene, V gene, CDR3 protein. A D gene is named only where the DNA matches it firmly.

TRBD1 TRBJ2-3 TRBV13 CASSHGQDSTDTQYF
- TRBJ2-3 TRBV9 CASSVAPTGSGTDTQYF
- TRBJ2-6 TRBV7-2 CASSSFLDSSGANVLTF
- TRBJ1-6 TRBV7-2 CASSSSGRGNNSPLHF
TRBD1 TRBJ1-3 TRBV27 CASSLEGGAGNTIYF
- TRBJ2-3 TRBV11-2 CASSLVGASTDTQYF
- TRBJ1-3 TRBV5-6 CASSRVRDVVSGNTIYF
- TRBJ2-1 TRBV27 CASSPTWWDNEQFF
- TRBJ2-3 TRBV5-1 CASSLPARRLAGDTQYF
- TRBJ1-6 TRBV6-5 CASGRTENSPLHF
- TRBJ2-1 TRBV29-1 CSVGMGGRKVVEQFF
- TRBJ2-2 TRBV19 CASSIVAGTGELFF
- TRBJ1-6 TRBV28 CASSLVVGALHF
- TRBJ1-5 TRBV5-6 CASSLSAAGNQPQHF
- TRBJ2-6 TRBV5-1 CASSRDQNSGANVLTF
TRBD1 TRBJ1-2 TRBV7-2 CASSALTGDGGYTF
- TRBJ2-5 TRBV30 CAWSGTGPQETQYF
TRBD1 TRBJ1-2 TRBV11-2 CASSNTGGGYTF
- TRBJ2-7 TRBV20-1 CSARGGHEQYF
- TRBJ1-2 TRBV2 CASRPDSSNYGYTF
- TRBJ1-2 TRBV5-1 CASSLTDPNYGYTF
TRBD1 TRBJ1-2 TRBV6-6 CASRLGQGERGYTF
TRBD2 TRBJ2-1 TRBV28 CARLAGHSYNEQFF
- TRBJ1-1 TRBV21-1 CASSRGQGWDTEAFF
- TRBJ1-6 TRBV7-6 CASSPQTDYNSPLHF
- TRBJ1-4 TRBV7-9 CASSPLQATNEKLFF
- TRBJ2-1 TRBV5-1 CASSLGGGASYNEQFF